The sequence of this T cell receptor (beta chain) was determined in a study of OX40 agonist ivuxolimab in advanced cancers. Study-wide background: Aged roughly 23 to 79 with a mean of approximately 60 years, they were around 85% male. Among those treated, three patients had partial responses, one with hepatocellular carcinoma and two with cutaneous melanoma. Study conclusions and caveats: Dose levels from 0.1 to 3.0 mg/kg saw CD4+ and CD8+ blood T cells expand clonally by week 6.

Sequencing used immunoSEQ multiplex PCR; TCRdb keeps in-frame clones, though not all of them. The top ten hold almost 1.5% of the sample, which has fewer than 100,000 clones, approximately 80% seen once. Systemic immunosuppression or a history of autoimmune disease excluded patients. Worth noting for this clone: As yet, its antigen is unknown.

Trimming removed 5 bases from V and 3 bases from J, with 16 bases in between. The V gene's germline CDR1 is SGHVS and CDR2 FQNEAQ. The CDR3 contains 16 residues. The TCR comes from an adult with an advanced solid tumor such as melanoma, head and neck, liver or kidney cancer. The rearrangement joins TRBV7-8 to TRBJ2-2, with D possibly matching TRBD2 (5 bases). Source: CD4+ or CD8+ T cells sorted from blood, taken in a trial of the OX40 agonist ivuxolimab. The CDR3 region has the DNA TGTGCCAGCAGCCAGAACGGGGTATTGGACACCGGGGAGCTGTTTTTT. Translating gives CASSQNGVLDTGELFF.